This TCR beta chain was obtained from a study of beta chain features in type 1 diabetes (dated by TCRdb to the late 2010s). For the study in its entirety: Mean age, gender distribution, total cell number and subset yield were not different between patients and healthy donors. A total of roughly 99,000,000 sorted cells were examined across all samples, and the number of cells per subset was strongly correlated with RNA yield. The study compared TCRB repertoires of sorted circulating CD4+ T cell subsets between recently diagnosed type 1 diabetes patients and matched healthy donors. Regulatory and stem cell-like memory subsets were isolated from only 8 patients and about eight healthy donors, whereas naive and central memory subsets came from all 30 or so donors.

Taken from the germline V gene, the CDR1 and CDR2 loops are MGHRA and YSYEKL. The trim is 3 bases for V and 3 bases for J, with a gap of 6 bases between the germline ends. CDR3 length: 13 amino acids, cysteine to phenylalanine. Solely the CDR3 DNA is kept, with 39 bases framed from the first base. From each donor, a single peripheral blood sample of 100 to 150 mL on average was drawn into heparinised tubes. A BD FACSAria II was used to sort naive, central memory, regulatory and stem cell-like memory CD4+ T cells with a panel that included CD45RO, CCR7, CD25, CD127, CD95 and CD27. Every sorted population had a purity above 98%. Right away, PBMCs were isolated by Lymphoprep density gradient centrifugation and were stained directly, with no culture step. So that batch effects would be minimized, each experiment stained and sorted samples in pairs, pairing one healthy donor with one patient. Points on this clone: Its target antigen remains unknown. Base qualities are missing; no much larger clone stands one base away.

The entire isolated RNA was reverse transcribed using the High Capacity cDNA Reverse Transcription Kit, and thus expressed TCRB transcripts were sequenced. Deep immunoSEQ sequencing was performed on naive, central memory and regulatory T cell samples, with an average of around 3.4 million total reads per sample. Sorted cells were lysed in RLT buffer and RNA was extracted with DNase-treated RNeasy Micro or Mini kits, depending on cell number. To prevent cross-contamination, every cell subset was processed on its own, while patient and healthy donor samples were processed together. TCRB sequences were amplified from cDNA with the immunoSEQ multiplex PCR, producing 87-bp fragments spanning the CDR3 region. Sequencing of the amplicons was performed on the Illumina HiSeq platform. Regarding the original processing steps: Synthetic template baselines were used to correct PCR bias computationally, reads within Hamming distance 2 were collapsed together, and singletons that could not be merged were discarded. Reads were aligned to IMGT to assign V, D and J genes, CDR3 length, and insertions or deletions at six rearrangement sites. Within each subset, clonotype counts were normalized to sorted cell number, and only after that were true diversity and Gini coefficients computed with the tcR R package. The overlap coefficient, calculated on TCRB nucleotide sequences, was used to quantify repertoire sharing. TCRdb took this table from immuneACCESS and kept in-frame rearrangements with V and J called. Such tables lack part of the clones; where checked against another copy, unresolved V genes explain under half of the gap, and the rest is unexplained. D and trimming were read from the DNA, whereas the V and J calls and clone size are those reported in that table. This sample lists about 130,000 clones; roughly 10% were detected once. The ten largest clones add up to under 0.9% of the sample.

General findings and caveats noted by the study authors: Because small numbers of individuals were included in the HLA sub-analyses, any influence of HLA type on TCRB rearrangement was left unresolved. Type 1 diabetes patients showed a moderate but significant shortening of TCRB CDR3 length in all four CD4+ subsets. Naive, central memory and regulatory TCRB repertoires appeared to be more similar among patients than among healthy donors. At VDJ recombination sites, type 1 diabetes patients had fewer insertions and more deleted nucleotides, which implies abnormalities in thymic rearrangement. Because cDNA was sequenced instead of genomic DNA, highly expressing activated cells could be over-represented, though the groups showed no difference in activation or CD3 levels. Shorter templates might be favored by PCR, yet because patient and control samples were amplified and corrected together, any such skew would affect both groups equally.

Sequencing was done on a sample of central memory CD4+ T cells from blood. This TCR was sampled from a man between 25 and 39 years old with type 1 diabetes. The chain joins TRBV4-1 to TRBJ1-5; no D gene is confidently identified. The encoded CDR3 is CASSQEFNQPQHF. The sequenced DNA: TGCGCCAGCAGCCAGGAGTTCAATCAGCCCCAGCATTTT.